This TCR beta chain appears in the sequencing data of a study of identical twins. The V gene's germline CDR1 is ENHRY and CDR2 SYGVKD. This CDR3 has 15 amino acids. V lost 4 bases to trimming and J lost 0 bases, with 10 bases between them. It was template switching that added a universal primer site, and there were unique molecular identifiers on the cDNA. TCRdb reprocessed the 5' RACE reads with MiXCR, giving one entry per CDR3 protein. The sample includes 1.5 million to 2 million distinct CDR3 sequences, more than 30% of them seen just once. This receptor was taken from a newborn girl in good health. This chain links TRBV10-3 with TRBJ2-1, with D possibly TRBD2 on 6 matching bases. Source material: cord blood. CDR3 amino acids: CAISALASSYNEQFF. The CDR3 DNA reads as TGTGCCATCAGTGCTCTAGCGAGCTCCTACAATGAGCAGTTCTTC.